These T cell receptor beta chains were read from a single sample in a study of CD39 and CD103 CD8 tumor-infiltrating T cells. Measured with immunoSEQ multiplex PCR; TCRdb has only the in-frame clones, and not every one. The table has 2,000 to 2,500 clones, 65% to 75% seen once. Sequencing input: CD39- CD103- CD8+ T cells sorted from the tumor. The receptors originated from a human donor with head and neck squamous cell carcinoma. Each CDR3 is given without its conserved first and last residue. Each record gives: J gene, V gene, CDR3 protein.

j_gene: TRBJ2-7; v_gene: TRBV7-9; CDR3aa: ASSEGLEAYEQY
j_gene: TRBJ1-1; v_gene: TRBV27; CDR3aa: ASSLSRDGTEAF
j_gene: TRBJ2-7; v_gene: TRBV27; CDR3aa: ASSLGGEQY
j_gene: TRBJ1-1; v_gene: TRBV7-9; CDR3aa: ASSLLAADRRNTEAF
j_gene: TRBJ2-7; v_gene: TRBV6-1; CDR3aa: ASSEAGGGPFWEQY
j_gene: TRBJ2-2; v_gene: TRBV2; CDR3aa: ASNPVIGTGTGELF
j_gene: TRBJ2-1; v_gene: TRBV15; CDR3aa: ATSRAGNEQF
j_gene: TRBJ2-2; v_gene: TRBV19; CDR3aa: ASSLRTDNTGELF
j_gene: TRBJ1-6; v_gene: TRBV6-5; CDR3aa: ASSSSSSRPLH
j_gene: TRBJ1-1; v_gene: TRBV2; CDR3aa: ASNDVDRGEGRTEAF
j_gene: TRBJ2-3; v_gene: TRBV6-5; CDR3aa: ASSYAGADTQY
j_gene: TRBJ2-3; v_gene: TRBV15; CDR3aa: ATSRVLDTQY
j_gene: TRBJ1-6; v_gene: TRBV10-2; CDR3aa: ASSESMWASNSPLH
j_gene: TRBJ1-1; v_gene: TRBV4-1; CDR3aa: ASSPPVQVNTEAF
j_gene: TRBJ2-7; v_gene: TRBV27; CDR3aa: ASSPEGGSLSYEQY
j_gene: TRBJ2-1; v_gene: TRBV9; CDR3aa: ASRATKNEQF
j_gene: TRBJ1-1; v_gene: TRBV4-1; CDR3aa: ASSHSQTGSTEAF
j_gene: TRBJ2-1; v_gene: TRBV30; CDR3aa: AWSLGAGTNEQF
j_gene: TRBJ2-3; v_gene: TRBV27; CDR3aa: ASSFQETGEGTQY
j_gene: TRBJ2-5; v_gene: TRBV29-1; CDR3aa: SVVRTSGGTIQETQY
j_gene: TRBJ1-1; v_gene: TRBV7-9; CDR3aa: ASSQAGGYPPEAF
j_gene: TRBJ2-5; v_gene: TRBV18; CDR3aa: ASSPGSEGLETQY
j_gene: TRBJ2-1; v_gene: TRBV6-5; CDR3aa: ASSYSGVGEQF